Below, 21 T cell receptor beta chains from the same sample are listed, as sequenced in a study of identical twins. MiXCR, run by TCRdb on the 5' RACE reads, gives a single entry per CDR3 protein. The repertoire holds around 1.7 million distinct CDR3 sequences, 32% seen once, with approximately 0.29% in the top ten. The sequencing input was cord blood. The receptors come from a newborn girl in good health.

This clonotype was seen only a few times. The J gene is TRBJ1-6, the V gene TRBV7-2; maybe TRBD1 (5 bases). Germline V gives CDR1 SGHTA, CDR2 FQGNSA. The V end was cut by 3 bases, the J end by 7 bases, with 10 bases between. CDR3 length: 14 residues. The CDR3 DNA follows: TGTGCCAGCAGCTTTACCCGGGGGAATTCACCCCTCCACTTT. Translating it yields CASSFTRGNSPLHF.

This clonotype was counted a few times. V and J are TRBV20-1 and TRBJ2-7; D not resolved. CDR1 is DFQATT, CDR2 SNEGSKA, per germline (reference sequence). CDR3 length: 14 residues. Trimming removed 3 bases at V and 1 base at J, with 13 bases between. This CDR3 is CSASFYSLSYEQYF. CDR3 nucleotides: TGCAGTGCTAGTTTTTATTCTCTGTCCTACGAGCAGTACTTC.

J is TRBJ1-3 and V is TRBV7-2; D is undetermined. V was pared by 5 bases and J by 3 bases, with 8 bases between. This CDR3 is 13 amino acids long. Germline CDR1 SGHTA, CDR2 FQGNSA. CDR3 sequence: CASSQRGGNTIYF. For the CDR3, the DNA is TGTGCCAGCAGCCAACGGGGTGGAAACACCATATATTTT.

This clonotype was detected a few times. The J gene is TRBJ2-7, the V gene TRBV3-1; 9 nucleotides align to TRBD2. Germline CDR1 reads LGHDT; CDR2 reads YNNKEL (reference sequence). This CDR3 spans 16 amino acids. V was clipped by 6 bases and J by 3 bases; unmatched bases: 12. The CDR3 coding sequence is TGTGCCAGCAGTCCAACAAGCCTTAGCGGGAGCTACGAGCAGTACTTC. Its protein is CASSPTSLSGSYEQYF.

The chain links TRBV20-1 to TRBJ2-7; 11 nucleotides line up with TRBD1. The V gene's germline CDR1 is DFQATT and CDR2 SNEGSKA (reference sequence). This CDR3 region has 14 residues. After removal of 3 bases from V and 3 bases from J, the junction contained 4 bases not matched to a gene. CDR3 residues: CSASGGTGGYEQYF. The CDR3 DNA is TGCAGTGCTAGCGGCGGGACAGGGGGCTACGAGCAGTACTTC.

In its sample, this clonotype was seen many times. The rearrangement links TRBV29-1 to TRBJ2-3; 8 bases agree with TRBD2. There are 16 residues in the CDR3. Trimming at V came to 4 bases and at J to 7 bases, leaving 16 bases not matched to a gene. Germline CDR1 is SQVTM and CDR2 is ANQGSEA. The CDR3 coding sequence is TGCAGCGTTGGAGATCCGGGACTAGGGAGGCTGAATACGCAGTATTTT. It translates to CSVGDPGLGRLNTQYF.

Comments on this clonotype: A read error may be the cause here, since a much bigger clone is one base away. The chain is built from TRBV29-1 and TRBJ1-4; TRBD1 matches 7 bases. In germline, CDR1 is SQVTM, CDR2 ANQGSEA. V lost 7 bases, J lost 8 bases, and 13 bases stayed unmatched. CDR3 length: 14 amino acids. For the CDR3, the DNA is TGCAGCGCCTACCGAACAGGGGTGAGAGAAAAACTGTTTTTT. This gives the protein CSAYRTGVREKLFF.

A few counts support this clonotype. The J gene is TRBJ2-3, the V gene TRBV6-5; D is uncertain. CDR1 MNHEY and CDR2 SVGAGI come from the germline V gene. The germline V and J ends were trimmed by 2 bases and 5 bases, with 8 bases remaining between them. The CDR3 has 13 residues. CDR3 region: CASSYQLGDTQYF. As DNA, the CDR3 is TGTGCCAGCAGTTACCAACTGGGAGATACGCAGTATTTT.

The J gene is TRBJ2-1, the V gene TRBV10-3, with 11 bases fitting TRBD2. CDR1 is ENHRY and CDR2 is SYGVKD in the germline V gene. V was clipped by 4 bases and J by 7 bases; unmatched bases: 6. CDR3 length equals 15 residues. Written as DNA, the CDR3 is TGTGCCATCAGTGTCCGGCTAGCGGGAGGTAATGAGCAGTTCTTC. The encoded protein is CAISVRLAGGNEQFF.

This clonotype was detected a few times. The CDR3 region has the DNA TGTGCCAGCAGCGTAGGGTGGGGCAGGGGAAACACAGATACGCAGTATTTT. Residues: CASSVGWGRGNTDTQYF. The gene calls are TRBV9 and TRBJ2-3; a weak D match, TRBD1 (6 bases). This CDR3 contains 17 residues. Germline values: CDR1 SGDLS, CDR2 YYNGEE. V was trimmed by 0 bases and J by 2 bases, leaving 16 bases between them.

The rearrangement joins TRBV27 to TRBJ2-4, with D possibly being TRBD1 (6 bases). The length of the CDR3 is 15 residues. Trimming left V 8 bases short and J 3 bases short, with 17 bases between. Germline lookup yields CDR1 MNHEY and CDR2 SMNVEV (reference sequence). CDR3 bases: TGTGCCAGCTCGATAGACAGGTTAGGCAAAAACATTCAGTACTTC. Protein: CASSIDRLGKNIQYF.

CDR3 coding DNA: TGTGCCAGCAGCCCGAGACACGCTCGCTACGAGCAGTACTTC. It encodes CASSPRHARYEQYF. The rearrangement links TRBV3-1 to TRBJ2-7; unclear D gene. Germline-derived CDR1 and CDR2 are LGHDT and YNNKEL (reference sequence). V gave up 4 bases and J gave up 3 bases, with 13 bases separating them. The CDR3 is made up of 14 amino acids.

In its sample, this clonotype was seen a few times. The chain has TRBV6-5 and TRBJ2-1; D gene uncertain. The CDR3 contains 15 residues. V was pared by 6 bases and J by 2 bases, with 14 bases between. Germline V gene sequence: CDR1 MNHEY, CDR2 SVGAGI. In DNA, the CDR3 is TGTGCCAGCAGGACCCGGTGGCAGACCTACAATGAGCAGTTCTTC. It specifies CASRTRWQTYNEQFF.

This rearrangement joins TRBV10-3 to TRBJ2-7; possibly TRBD2 for D (6 bases). Germline loops: CDR1 ENHRY, CDR2 SYGVKD. V lost 2 bases, J lost 2 bases, and 10 bases lay in between. The CDR3 length is 14 residues. The CDR3 loop is CAISEPRGTYEQYF. The CDR3 region has the DNA TGTGCCATCAGTGAGCCGCGGGGCACCTACGAGCAGTACTTC.

V gene TRBV20-1 combines with J gene TRBJ2-2, with no clear D. The germline gives CDR1 DFQATT, CDR2 SNEGSKA (reference sequence). V lost 7 bases and J lost 3, with 6 bases in between. The CDR3 is made up of 11 amino acids. CDR3 sequence reads: CSGHHTGELFF. CDR3 bases: TGCAGTGGTCATCACACCGGGGAGCTGTTTTTT.

In its sample, this clonotype was seen a few times. This chain links TRBV7-9 with TRBJ2-1; the D gene could be TRBD1 or TRBD2 (5 bases each). The CDR3 sequence is 15 residues long. With 9 bases removed from V and 0 bases from J, the gap between germline ends came to 15 bases. The V gene's germline CDR1 is SEHNR and CDR2 FQNEAQ (reference sequence). The CDR3 protein is CASLNWGSSYNEQFF. The CDR3 DNA reads as TGTGCCAGTCTGAATTGGGGGAGCTCCTACAATGAGCAGTTCTTC.

This clonotype was observed many times. The rearrangement joins TRBV7-2 to TRBJ2-4; a possible D gene is TRBD2 (5 bases). The DNA end lines up better with TRBJ2-7; the J call may be wrong. Looked up from germline, CDR1 is SGHTA and CDR2 is FQGNSA. CDR3 size: 13 residues. The CDR3 reads CASSLVRGHEQYF. DNA for the CDR3: TGTGCCAGCAGCTTAGTCCGAGGGCACGAGCAGTACTTC.

This clonotype was seen repeatedly, ten times or more. The rearrangement links TRBV4-2 to TRBJ1-2; a possible D gene is TRBD1 (6 bases). With 4 bases removed from V and 8 bases from J, the gap between germline ends came to 20 bases. The CDR3 extends over 15 amino acids. Germline V lookup: CDR1 LGHNA, CDR2 YNFKEQ. CDR3 sequence reads: CASSLDRSTINGYTF. DNA for the CDR3: TGTGCCAGCAGCCTGGACAGATCAACTATAAACGGCTACACCTTC.

This clonotype was observed a few times. The V and J genes are TRBV9 and TRBJ1-1, with D possibly being TRBD1 (6 bases). Trimming took 0 bases from V and 7 from J, leaving 7 bases between them. The CDR3 is 12 amino acids. CDR1 is SGDLS and CDR2 is YYNGEE in the germline V gene. This CDR3 is CASSVGQDEAFF. The CDR3 DNA reads as TGTGCCAGCAGCGTAGGACAGGATGAAGCTTTCTTT.

Turning to this clonotype: Just one base apart from a much larger clone, this may be a read error. The DNA is left out, because the CDR3 cannot be placed on it with certainty; the CDR3 is given as TCRdb lists it. The chain employs TRBV5-1 and TRBJ2-7; the table's TRBD1 call for D was not verified on the DNA. The CDR3 has 14 residues if both end residues are counted. Germline-derived CDR1 and CDR2 are SGHRS and YFSETQ. The CDR3: CASSWGTGSYEHYF.

The chain couples TRBV7-2 to TRBJ1-1; maybe TRBD1 (5 bases). Per the germline V gene, CDR1 is SGHTA and CDR2 is FQGNSA. The CDR3 runs to 14 residues. Trimming shortened V by 3 bases and J by 1 base, and 9 bases separated the two germline ends. CDR3 bases: TGTGCCAGCAGCTTTCTAGGGGAGAACACTGAAGCTTTCTTT. It codes for CASSFLGENTEAFF.